This passage covers 5 T cell receptor beta chains from one sample sequenced in a study of blood T cells in healthy people across ages. For the second PCR, which ran for about 7 to 11 cycles, a sample-barcoded 5' primer and a J-beta primer mix were used. TCRdb called the 5' RACE reads again in MiXCR, with one record for every CDR3 protein. The sample consists of approximately 320,000 distinct CDR3 sequences, 25% to 30% of them appearing once. Material: blood. The receptors originated from a woman in her seventies in good health.

This rearrangement joins TRBV28 to TRBJ2-4; D possibly corresponds to TRBD2 (5 bases). From germline, CDR1 is MDHEN and CDR2 SYDVKM. The CDR3 spans 15 residues. V lost 7 bases, J lost 2 bases, and 15 bases lay in between. The CDR3, as DNA: TGTGCCAGCACCTTCCCGGGAAGCTCCAAAAACATTCAGTACTTC. It encodes CASTFPGSSKNIQYF.

This clonotype was seen a few times. This chain uses TRBV7-2 with TRBJ2-5, with unresolved D. The end of the DNA is better explained by TRBJ2-1, so the J call may be wrong. The CDR3 length is 12 residues. In germline, CDR1 is SGHTA, CDR2 FQGNSA. The chain's CDR3 is CASSFEHSAQFF. CDR3 nucleotide sequence: TGTGCCAGCAGCTTCGAGCACTCCGCCCAGTTCTTC.

The chain combines TRBV11-2 with TRBJ2-1; D uncertain. The CDR3 contains 13 residues. Trimming left V 0 bases short and J 7 bases short, with 7 bases between. Per the germline V gene, CDR1 is SGHAT and CDR2 is FQNNGV. Written as DNA, the CDR3 is TGTGCCAGCAGCTTAGACAGCCTAAATGAGCAGTTCTTC. Its protein product is CASSLDSLNEQFF.

This clonotype appeared a few times. This chain connects TRBV5-1 to TRBJ2-2; 7 bases align to TRBD2. The ends lost 4 bases at V and 6 bases at J; junction bases unmatched: 9. Germline CDR1 is SGHRS and CDR2 is YFSETQ. The CDR3 sequence is 15 residues long. CDR3 DNA: TGCGCCAGCAGCGCATCGACTAGCTGGGCCGGGGAGCTGTTTTTT. It is translated as CASSASTSWAGELFF.

This clonotype was seen a handful of times. This rearrangement joins TRBV5-1 to TRBJ1-6; TRBD1 agrees at 9 bases. Germline assignment: CDR1 SGHRS and CDR2 YFSETQ. CDR3 size: 14 residues. J was trimmed by 7 bases and V by 3 bases; bases with no gene match: 2. The CDR3 region has the DNA TGCGCCAGCAGCTCCGGGACAGGGAATTCACCCCTCCACTTT. Translation gives CASSSGTGNSPLHF.